In this sample, the clone carrying this T cell receptor beta chain turned up once. Antigen: not known. These data originate in a study of shared clonotypes between healthy human individuals. Study outcomes and limitations: Sampling involved blood alone; tissue repertoires likely differ. In contrast to clonotypes shared by all four donors, non-shared clonotypes had lower generation probabilities. On the whole, naive subsets had larger estimated richness than memory subsets had.

This CDR3 contains 14 residues. Germline values: CDR1 MGHDK, CDR2 SYGVNS. Trimming cost V 11 bases and J 3 bases, with 18 bases left between them. The healthy adult donors were HIV-negative and reported no recent acute infections or vaccinations. Measured with immunoSEQ multiplex PCR; TCRdb has only the in-frame clones, and not every one. This table has some 2,000,000 clones, around 95% appearing once. This rearrangement joins TRBV25-1 to TRBJ2-3, with D perhaps TRBD1 (6 bases). The sequencing input was naive CD4+ T cells sorted from blood. The subset here: CD45RA+ positively selected. The sequence derives from a man younger than 35 in good health. The CDR3 region has the DNA TGTGCCGCGAGCCAGGGGAAGGGAACAGATACGCAGTATTTT. This codes for CAASQGKGTDTQYF.